Below, 26 T cell receptor beta chains from the same sample are listed, as sequenced in a study of regulatory T cells in long-lasting Graves disease. The TCR beta library used iRepertoire HTBI primers with Arm-PCR amplification of CDR3. TCRdb reanalysed the multiplex PCR reads using MiXCR and keeps one entry per CDR3 protein. The table records some 470,000 distinct CDR3 sequences, 20% to 25% of them present only once. This sample's time point: persistent/refractory GD, antithyroid drugs over 5 years with positive TRAb. Construction of the TCR library relied on RNA isolated from PBMCs. This material consisted of peripheral blood mononuclear cells (PBMCs), taken when the disease was refractory, from a patient treated with antithyroid drugs. Receptor source: a female donor with Graves disease.

For this clonotype: Because the CDR3 is missing its conserved closing phenylalanine or tryptophan, this is likely a read error. No DNA is shown, since the ends of the CDR3 on it are uncertain; the CDR3 is the one TCRdb lists. CDR3 sequence: CASSLGGLPPTSL. The rearrangement joins TRBV7-8 to TRBJ1-2. Germline CDR1 is SGHVS and CDR2 is FQNEAQ. The length of the CDR3 is 13 amino acids, counting both ends.

The sample holds many counts of this clonotype. V gene TRBV3-1 combines with J gene TRBJ2-5, with D perhaps TRBD1 (6 bases). This CDR3 is 14 amino acids long. V was pared by 6 bases and J by 0 bases, with 11 bases between. From germline, CDR1 is LGHDT and CDR2 YNNKEL (reference sequence). CDR3 in amino acids: CASSPDSDQETQYF. In DNA, the CDR3 is TGTGCCAGCAGTCCGGACAGTGACCAAGAGACCCAGTACTTC.

This clonotype was counted ten times or more. The chain joins TRBV7-2 to TRBJ1-1, with 7 bases fitting TRBD1. The length of the CDR3 is 14 residues. CDR1 is SGHTA, CDR2 FQGNSA, per germline. V lost 1 base and J lost 7; bases outside the gene matches: 6. This CDR3 reads CASSLGQGNNEAFF. The CDR3 DNA follows: TGTGCCAGCAGCTTAGGACAGGGAAATAATGAAGCTTTCTTT.

This clonotype was detected a few times. At one end the junction does not follow the germline gene, possibly because of a read error. The rearrangement joins TRBV19 to TRBJ1-6; TRBD1 matches 7 bases. The germline V gene has CDR1 LNHDA and CDR2 SQIVND (reference sequence). CDR3 length: 15 amino acids. Written as DNA, the CDR3 is TGTGCCAATAGTCAACGACAGGGCGAGTATTCACCCCTCCACTTT. Encoded protein: CANSQRQGEYSPLHF.

This clonotype was observed a few times. The chain is built from TRBV7-9 and TRBJ2-1, with D unresolved. V lost 6 bases to trimming and J lost 1 base, with 10 bases between them. Germline values: CDR1 SEHNR, CDR2 FQNEAQ (reference sequence). This CDR3 contains 14 residues. CDR3 protein: CASSRVLSYNEQFF. The CDR3 region has the DNA TGTGCCAGCAGTAGGGTTCTTTCCTACAATGAGCAGTTCTTC. The whole variable domain, remainder taken from reference TRBV7-9 and TRBJ2-1, is DTGVSQNPRHKITKRGQNVTFRCDPISEHNRLYWYRQTLGQGPEFLTYFQNEAQLEKSRLLSDRFSAERPKGSFSTLEIQRTEQGDSAMYLCASSRVLSYNEQFFGPGTRLTVL.

Of note for this clonotype: An end of the junction differs from the germline gene, which may be a read error. The chain carries TRBV28 and TRBJ2-7; D possibly matches TRBD1 or TRBD2 (7 bases each). The length of the CDR3 is 15 residues. CDR1 is MDHEN, CDR2 SYDVKM, per germline. The CDR3 spells CAGSSQGGGAYEQYF. In DNA, the CDR3 is TGTGCCGGCAGTTCCCAGGGGGGGGGCGCGTACGAGCAGTACTTC.

The chain couples TRBV19 to TRBJ2-2; D gene unclear. This CDR3 is built from 17 residues. Trimming removed 3 bases from V and 1 base from J, with 15 bases in between. Germline V gene sequence: CDR1 LNHDA, CDR2 SQIVND (reference sequence). The CDR3 DNA sequence: TGTGCCAGTAGTATGACCTGGACGGCGAAGAACACCGGGGAGCTGTTTTTT. This gives the protein CASSMTWTAKNTGELFF.

This clonotype has ten or more counts. The V and J genes are TRBV28 and TRBJ1-1; D unclear. V lost 10 bases, J lost 2 bases, and 5 bases lay in between. Germline V gene lookup returns CDR1 MDHEN and CDR2 SYDVKM. This CDR3 comprises 10 residues. CDR3 bases: TGTGCCACCTACAACACTGAAGCTTTCTTT. Its translation is CATYNTEAFF.

This clonotype was observed at least ten times. The chain carries TRBV20-1 and TRBJ2-5; D possibly corresponds to TRBD1 (5 bases). V was pared by 3 bases and J by 4 bases, with 12 bases between. Germline CDR1 is DFQATT and CDR2 is SNEGSKA (reference sequence). This CDR3 is 13 amino acids long. This CDR3 reads CSARTDTSETQYF. CDR3 sequence (DNA): TGCAGTGCTAGGACAGATACATCAGAGACCCAGTACTTC.

This clonotype was picked up a small number of times. This chain links TRBV20-1 with TRBJ1-6, with D possibly TRBD1 on 5 matching bases. This CDR3 contains 13 residues. Germline assignment: CDR1 DFQATT and CDR2 SNEGSKA (reference sequence). V was cut by 6 bases and J by 7 bases, with 13 bases left in between. DNA for the CDR3: TGCAGTGCCTCACGGGGGGAAAATTCACCCCTCCACTTT. Its protein is CSASRGENSPLHF.

This clonotype was found many times. The chain is built from TRBV20-1 and TRBJ2-5; 11 nucleotides match TRBD2. V was clipped by 2 bases and J by 1 base; unmatched bases: 6. The CDR3 spans 16 residues. CDR1 is DFQATT, CDR2 SNEGSKA, per germline (reference sequence). The CDR3: CSARSVAGGLQETQYF. In DNA, the CDR3 is TGCAGTGCTAGAAGCGTAGCGGGGGGGCTCCAAGAGACCCAGTACTTC.

This clonotype came up many times. V and J are TRBV7-8 and TRBJ1-5; TRBD1 is a possible D gene (6 bases). The CDR3 has 16 residues. The germline gives CDR1 SGHVS, CDR2 FQNEAQ. V was trimmed by 4 bases and J by 0 bases, leaving 13 bases between them. The CDR3 reads CASSSRDRFSNQPQHF. CDR3 sequence (DNA): TGTGCCAGCAGCTCACGAGACAGGTTTAGCAATCAGCCCCAGCATTTT.

V is TRBV4-1 and J is TRBJ1-2, with unresolved D. Trimming pared 1 base from V and 1 base from J, leaving 10 bases between. CDR1 and CDR2 from the germline V gene are MGHRA and YSYEKL. The CDR3 is 15 amino acids. The CDR3 bases are TGCGCCAGCAGCCAAGTGGGTCTCATTAACTATGGCTACACCTTC. Amino acid sequence: CASSQVGLINYGYTF.

This clonotype was seen at least ten times. CDR3 coding DNA: TGTGCCATAGGACAGGGGGCGGTAAACGAGCAGTACTTC. Translated: CAIGQGAVNEQYF. The gene calls are TRBV6-1 and TRBJ2-7, with 11 nucleotides matching TRBD1. V trimming: 10 bases; J trimming: 5 bases; junction bases outside the gene matches: 7. CDR1 and CDR2 from the germline V gene are MNHNS and SASEGT. The CDR3 length is 13 residues.

This clonotype has at least ten counts. The chain employs TRBV11-2 and TRBJ2-2; D remains unclear. CDR3 size: 15 residues. CDR1 and CDR2 (germline): SGHAT, FQNNGV. The V end lost 6 bases, the J end lost 7 bases, and 18 bases lay between the germline ends. The CDR3 DNA reads TGTGCCAGCAGTTTCAAGGCCCGGGCTGGCGGGGAGCTGTTTTTT. Encoded protein: CASSFKARAGGELFF.

In its sample, this clonotype was seen a few times. The chain employs TRBV4-1 and TRBJ2-7; the D gene is possibly TRBD1 (5 bases). Germline V gives CDR1 MGHRA, CDR2 YSYEKL. There are 16 residues in the CDR3. V lost 3 bases and J 0 bases, leaving 15 bases between the germline ends. CDR3 sequence reads: CASSQAPARASYEQYF. CDR3 DNA sequence: TGCGCCAGCAGCCAGGCGCCCGCCAGGGCCTCCTACGAGCAGTACTTC.

The chain links TRBV13 to TRBJ2-5, with D possibly being TRBD1 (5 bases). This CDR3 spans 14 amino acids. V lost 5 bases to trimming and J lost 5 bases, with 15 bases between them. CDR1 is PRHDT and CDR2 is FYEKMQ in the germline V gene (reference sequence). CDR3 sequence (DNA): TGTGCCAGCAGCCCAAATGGGGCTAGGGAGACCCAGTACTTC. Protein: CASSPNGARETQYF.

Turning to this clonotype: An end of the junction does not agree with germline; a read error may underlie this. The chain joins TRBV4-1 to TRBJ2-6; 10 nucleotides agree with TRBD1. CDR3 length equals 18 residues. Per germline, CDR1 MGHRA and CDR2 YSYEKL. The CDR3 is CASSQAGTGEYGANVLAF. Written as DNA, the CDR3 is TGCGCCAGCAGCCAAGCCGGGACAGGGGAGTATGGGGCCAACGTCCTGGCTTTC.

The gene calls are TRBV10-3 and TRBJ2-2; D gene unclear. The CDR3 runs 13 residues. Per the germline V gene, CDR1 is ENHRY and CDR2 is SYGVKD. The germline V and J ends were trimmed by 10 bases and 9 bases, with 18 bases remaining between them. DNA of the CDR3: TGTGCCACCTCGGGTTCGGATGAGCGGGAGCTGTTTTTT. Encoded protein: CATSGSDERELFF.

This chain uses TRBV7-2 with TRBJ1-5; unclear D gene. The CDR3 runs to 13 residues. Germline CDR1 is SGHTA and CDR2 is FQGNSA. V dropped 1 base and J dropped 12 bases, with 13 bases sitting between them. The CDR3 sequence: CASSLGSSRVQHF. CDR3 coding DNA: TGTGCCAGCAGCTTAGGATCCTCGAGGGTCCAGCATTTT.

The chain recombines TRBV7-9 with TRBJ2-6; D is tentatively TRBD1 or TRBD2 (6 bases each). Germline CDR1 SEHNR, CDR2 FQNEAQ (reference sequence). The CDR3 is 19 amino acids. V gave up 1 base and J gave up 0 bases, with 16 bases separating them. Written as DNA, the CDR3 is TGTGCCAGCAGCTTAGTTGGCGGAGGGGGAAGCTCTGGGGCCAACGTCCTGACTTTC. It encodes CASSLVGGGGSSGANVLTF. Drawing the rest from reference TRBV7-9 and TRBJ2-6, the complete variable domain is DTGVSQNPRHKITKRGQNVTFRCDPISEHNRLYWYRQTLGQGPEFLTYFQNEAQLEKSRLLSDRFSAERPKGSFSTLEIQRTEQGDSAMYLCASSLVGGGGSSGANVLTFGAGSRLTVL.

The rearrangement joins TRBV12-3 or TRBV12-4 to TRBJ2-3; no clear D gene. The CDR3 has 14 amino acids. V was clipped by 3 bases and J by 2 bases, with 9 bases between them. In DNA, the CDR3 is TGTGCCAGCAGTTTTGATGACACCACAGATACGCAGTATTTT. Residues: CASSFDDTTDTQYF.

The chain is built from TRBV7-9 and TRBJ1-4; D not certain. V lost 1 base to trimming and J lost 0 bases, with 9 bases between them. Germline V CDR1 and CDR2: SEHNR, FQNEAQ (reference sequence). The CDR3 runs to 16 residues. CDR3 bases: TGTGCCAGCAGCTTAGGGCTAGACCCAACTAATGAAAAACTGTTTTTT. Its translation: CASSLGLDPTNEKLFF. The complete variable domain, with remaining parts taken from reference TRBV7-9 and TRBJ1-4, reads DTGVSQNPRHKITKRGQNVTFRCDPISEHNRLYWYRQTLGQGPEFLTYFQNEAQLEKSRLLSDRFSAERPKGSFSTLEIQRTEQGDSAMYLCASSLGLDPTNEKLFFGSGTQLSVL.

This clonotype was recorded a few times. The chain has TRBV9 and TRBJ2-7; TRBD1 aligns across 7 bases. The CDR3 covers 16 residues. Germline-derived CDR1 and CDR2 are SGDLS and YYNGEE. V lost 3 bases, J lost 2 bases, and 11 bases stayed unmatched. CDR3 region: CASSAESGTETYEQYF. In DNA form, the CDR3 reads TGTGCCAGCAGCGCCGAATCCGGGACAGAGACCTACGAGCAGTACTTC.

This clonotype occurred a few times. The V and J genes are TRBV19 and TRBJ2-7; TRBD1 might be the D (5 bases). CDR3 length: 14 residues. Germline V gene data show CDR1 as LNHDA and CDR2 as SQIVND (reference sequence). V was shortened by 3 bases and J by 2 bases, with 11 bases between the two germline ends. The CDR3 nucleotides read TGTGCCAGTAGTATTCAGCAGGGCACCTACGAGCAGTACTTC. Encoded protein: CASSIQQGTYEQYF.

A few counts support this clonotype. This chain's CDR3 is CASSAQGAGSYEQYF. The CDR3 DNA follows: TGTGCCAGCAGTGCCCAAGGGGCGGGCTCCTACGAGCAGTACTTC. The V and J genes are TRBV28 and TRBJ2-7; D is tentatively TRBD1 or TRBD2 (5 bases each). Germline CDR1 is MDHEN and CDR2 is SYDVKM. Trimming pared 5 bases from V and 0 bases from J, leaving 14 bases between. The CDR3 runs to 15 residues. The full variable domain, with the rest looked up from reference TRBV28 and TRBJ2-7, is DVKVTQSSRYLVKRTGEKVFLECVQDMDHENMFWYRQDPGLGLRLIYFSYDVKMKEKGDIPEGYSVSREKKERFSLILESASTNQTSMYLCASSAQGAGSYEQYFGPGTRLTVT.